One and the same sample provided the 27 T cell receptor beta chains below, sequenced in a study of T cells in Graves' hyperthyroidism and ophthalmopathy. Template material for amplifying TCR beta CDR3 regions consisted of RNA transcripts. The primer set for the first-round RT-PCR of the TCR CDR3 was HTBI. TCRdb reprocessed the multiplex PCR reads with MiXCR, giving one entry per CDR3 protein. The profile covers 450,000 to 600,000 distinct CDR3 sequences, with 15% to 20% appearing a single time and about 45% taken by the ten largest. Sequenced input: blood. The source of these receptors is a man aged 35 to 55 with Graves' ophthalmopathy.

This clonotype occurred a few times. The rearrangement links TRBV29-1 to TRBJ1-1; D might be TRBD1 (5 bases). CDR1 and CDR2 (germline): SQVTM, ANQGSEA. This CDR3 is built from 13 residues. Trimming cost V 4 bases and J 1 base, with 10 bases left between them. The CDR3 protein is CSVGGTSNTEAFF. CDR3 bases: TGCAGCGTTGGGGGGACCTCGAACACTGAAGCTTTCTTT. Full variable domain (rest looked up from reference TRBV29-1 and TRBJ1-1): SAVISQKPSRDICQRGTSLTIQCQVDSQVTMMFWYRQQPGQSLTLIATANQGSEATYESGFVIDKFPISRPNLTFSTLTVSNMSPEDSSIYLCSVGGTSNTEAFFGQGTRLTVV.

The chain employs TRBV14 and TRBJ2-1, with a possible D match to TRBD2 (6 bases). V gave up 0 bases and J gave up 3 bases, with 15 bases separating them. The CDR3 runs to 17 residues. Germline loops: CDR1 SGHDN, CDR2 FVKESK. For the CDR3, the DNA is TGTGCCAGCAGCCAAGAAAGGGCGGGAACTCACTACAATGAGCAGTTCTTC. This translates into CASSQERAGTHYNEQFF. Filled out from reference TRBV14 and TRBJ2-1, the complete variable domain reads EAGVTQFPSHSVIEKGQTVTLRCDPISGHDNLYWYRRVMGKEIKFLLHFVKESKQDESGMPNNRFLAERTGGTYSTLKVQPAELEDSGVYFCASSQERAGTHYNEQFFGPGTRLTVL.

V usage is TRBV20-1 and J usage is TRBJ2-7; a weak D match, TRBD1 (6 bases). Germline CDR1 is DFQATT and CDR2 is SNEGSKA (reference sequence). V lost 1 base to trimming and J lost 2 bases, with 6 bases between them. CDR3 length: 12 amino acids. The CDR3 DNA follows: TGCAGTGCTAGAGGGGACACCTACGAGCAGTACTTC. As protein: CSARGDTYEQYF.

This sequence joins TRBV7-9 and TRBJ2-7; 11 bases are a match to TRBD2. With 2 bases clipped from V and 0 bases from J, the junction kept 6 bases outside the gene matches. The CDR3 totals 17 residues. Germline lookup yields CDR1 SEHNR and CDR2 FQNEAQ (reference sequence). The CDR3 coding sequence is TGTGCCAGCAGCTTACCGACTAGCGGGGAAAGCTCCTACGAGCAGTACTTC. It specifies CASSLPTSGESSYEQYF. Complete variable domain (other parts from reference TRBV7-9 and TRBJ2-7): DTGVSQNPRHKITKRGQNVTFRCDPISEHNRLYWYRQTLGQGPEFLTYFQNEAQLEKSRLLSDRFSAERPKGSFSTLEIQRTEQGDSAMYLCASSLPTSGESSYEQYFGPGTRLTVT.

This clonotype was observed many times. The CDR3 bases are TGCGCCAGCAGCATAAGCACGACAGGGGAAGAGACCCAGTACTTC. Protein product: CASSISTTGEETQYF. This chain joins TRBV5-1 and TRBJ2-5; 8 bases line up with TRBD1. From germline, CDR1 is SGHRS and CDR2 YFSETQ. The junction had 8 bases not matched to a gene; V was cut back by 4 bases and J by 3 bases. This CDR3 has 15 residues.

This chain joins TRBV6-1 and TRBJ1-5; 7 nucleotides align to TRBD1. This CDR3 has 14 amino acids. Germline V gene lookup returns CDR1 MNHNS and CDR2 SASEGT. The V and J ends lost 5 bases and 2 bases, in that order; junction bases with no gene match: 3. CDR3 sequence (DNA): TGTGCCAGCAGTCAGGGGGAGGGCAATCAGCCCCAGCATTTT. It codes for CASSQGEGNQPQHF.

Details on this clonotype: A much bigger clone sits one base away, suggesting this may be a read error. This rearrangement joins TRBV11-2 to TRBJ2-3; tentative D call: TRBD1 (6 bases). V lost 5 bases and J 2 bases, leaving 17 bases between the germline ends. The CDR3 sequence is 16 residues long. Germline V lookup: CDR1 SGHAT, CDR2 FQNNGV. In nucleotides, the CDR3 is TGTGCCAGCAGCAGAGAGGTGGGGGCAGACACAGATACGCAGTATTTT. Protein sequence: CASSREVGADTDTQYF.

The V gene is TRBV6-2 or TRBV6-3, the J gene TRBJ1-2; D gene ambiguous. CDR1 and CDR2 (germline): MNHEY, SVGEGT. The CDR3 consists of 13 residues. With 5 bases removed from V and 2 bases from J, the gap between germline ends came to 9 bases. CDR3 coding DNA: TGTGCCAGCAGTCAATGGATAAACTATGGCTACACCTTC. Translating gives CASSQWINYGYTF.

The chain has TRBV7-9 and TRBJ2-5; either TRBD1 or TRBD2 may fit D (5 bases each). Germline V gives CDR1 SEHNR, CDR2 FQNEAQ (reference sequence). V was pared by 4 bases and J by 0 bases, with 12 bases between. The CDR3 has 15 amino acids. The CDR3 region is CASSWGSGYQETQYF. In DNA, the CDR3 is TGTGCCAGCAGCTGGGGGAGCGGATACCAAGAGACCCAGTACTTC.

The J gene is TRBJ1-5, the V gene TRBV12-3 or TRBV12-4; a weak D match, TRBD1 (5 bases). Trimming left V 8 bases short and J 7 bases short, with 24 bases between. This CDR3 is 16 amino acids long. The CDR3, as DNA: TGTGCCAGCCGGGGGGGAGGGCAGGGAGGAGTCCAGCCCCAGCATTTT. It translates to CASRGGGQGGVQPQHF.

The table lists this clonotype with many counts. The genes are TRBV7-2 and TRBJ2-7; weak D call: TRBD2 (6 bases). This CDR3 region has 15 residues. The V end was cut by 4 bases, the J end by 3 bases, with 16 bases between. From germline, CDR1 is SGHTA and CDR2 FQGNSA. CDR3 nucleotides: TGTGCCAGCAGCTCCGTGACGAGCGGGCACTACGAGCAGTACTTC. Its protein is CASSSVTSGHYEQYF.

This clonotype came up many times. The rearrangement uses TRBV28 and TRBJ2-2; possible D gene TRBD2, 6 bases. V was clipped by 4 bases and J by 4 bases, with 10 bases between them. Germline V gene data show CDR1 as MDHEN and CDR2 as SYDVKM. The length of the CDR3 is 14 residues. CDR3 nucleotide sequence: TGTGCCAGCAGTTCACTAGCCTCCACCGGGGAGCTGTTTTTT. It specifies CASSSLASTGELFF.

The chain carries TRBV5-4 and TRBJ2-2; 7 nucleotides agree with TRBD1. Per the germline V gene, CDR1 is SGHNT and CDR2 is YYREEE (reference sequence). The CDR3 spans 16 residues. With 4 bases clipped from V and 0 bases from J, the junction kept 6 bases outside the gene matches. CDR3 coding DNA: TGTGCCAGCAGCCGACAGGGCTCAACGAACACCGGGGAGCTGTTTTTT. This translates into CASSRQGSTNTGELFF. The whole variable domain, remainder taken from reference TRBV5-4 and TRBJ2-2, is ETGVTQSPTHLIKTRGQQVTLRCSSQSGHNTVSWYQQALGQGPQFIFQYYREEENGRGNFPPRFSGLQFPNYSSELNVNALELDDSALYLCASSRQGSTNTGELFFGEGSRLTVL.

Notes on this clonotype: The junction departs from germline at one end; a sequencing error may be responsible. The rearrangement uses TRBV9 and TRBJ2-2; D may match TRBD1 or TRBD2 (5 bases each). Per germline, CDR1 SGDLS and CDR2 YYNGEE. The CDR3 runs to 14 residues. The DNA for the CDR3 is TGTGCCAGCAGCGCCGTTGGGAACACCGGGGCGCTGTTTTTT. Its translation: CASSAVGNTGALFF.

The chain recombines TRBV6-5 with TRBJ2-3; no reliable D call. Trimming cost V 2 bases and J 0 bases, with 9 bases left between them. This CDR3 region has 15 residues. Germline V gene data show CDR1 as MNHEY and CDR2 as SVGAGI. The CDR3 DNA follows: TGTGCCAGCAGTTACCAGGCATCTAGCACAGATACGCAGTATTTT. Amino acid sequence: CASSYQASSTDTQYF.

This clonotype was observed a handful of times. The chain carries TRBV19 and TRBJ1-1, with D perhaps TRBD1 (6 bases). V was shortened by 7 bases and J by 1 base, with 10 bases between the two germline ends. The V gene's germline CDR1 is LNHDA and CDR2 SQIVND (reference sequence). The CDR3 consists of 13 residues. CDR3: CASTKQGNTEAFF. The CDR3, as DNA: TGTGCCAGTACCAAACAGGGGAACACTGAAGCTTTCTTT.

The table lists this clonotype with many counts. The rearrangement joins TRBV7-9 to TRBJ2-1, with 10 bases identical to TRBD2. Germline V lookup: CDR1 SEHNR, CDR2 FQNEAQ (reference sequence). V lost 4 bases to trimming and J lost 5 bases; unmatched junction nucleotides: 5. The CDR3 extends over 15 amino acids. In DNA form, the CDR3 reads TGTGCCAGCAGCTCTACTAGCGGGGCTAACAATGAGCAGTTCTTC. Protein product: CASSSTSGANNEQFF.

Only a few counts were recorded for this clonotype. This chain uses TRBV29-1 with TRBJ1-5; 8 bases map to TRBD1. Germline CDR1 SQVTM, CDR2 ANQGSEA. Trimming cost V 6 bases and J 9 bases; bases outside gene matches: 13. This CDR3 comprises 14 residues. The CDR3 is CSVAAGGSGSPQHF. Written as DNA, the CDR3 is TGCAGCGTCGCCGCAGGGGGCTCGGGGTCGCCCCAGCATTTT.

This clonotype was seen only a few times. This chain connects TRBV5-1 to TRBJ2-1; D not resolved. V was trimmed by 2 bases and J by 9 bases, leaving 6 bases between them. Germline-derived CDR1 and CDR2 are SGHRS and YFSETQ. The CDR3 spans 11 residues. The CDR3 spells CASSFLSEQFF. The CDR3, as DNA: TGCGCCAGCAGCTTTTTGAGTGAGCAGTTCTTC. The full variable domain, its missing parts supplied by reference TRBV5-1 and TRBJ2-1, is KAGVTQTPRYLIKTRGQQVTLSCSPISGHRSVSWYQQTPGQGLQFLFEYFSETQRNKGNFPGRFSGRQFSNSRSEMNVSTLELGDSALYLCASSFLSEQFFGPGTRLTVL.

This clonotype was seen more than once but under ten times. V usage is TRBV12-3 or TRBV12-4 and J usage is TRBJ1-2; 10 nucleotides align to TRBD1. Losses at the gene ends were 7 bases for V and 0 bases for J; bases not matched to a gene: 8. This CDR3 comprises 16 residues. The CDR3 loop is CASTGTGAASNYGYTF. In DNA, the CDR3 is TGTGCCAGCACCGGGACAGGGGCAGCTTCTAACTATGGCTACACCTTC.

V usage is TRBV13 and J usage is TRBJ2-7, with D maybe TRBD2 (5 bases). Germline CDR1 reads PRHDT; CDR2 reads FYEKMQ (reference sequence). V lost 3 bases to trimming and J lost 6 bases, with 18 bases between them. CDR3 length equals 15 residues. CDR3 bases: TGTGCCAGCAGCTTCACGGGATCACCTCTACGCGAGCAGTACTTC. Amino acid sequence: CASSFTGSPLREQYF.

This clonotype was found a few times. This chain connects TRBV15 to TRBJ1-2; no reliable D call. The CDR3 has 13 residues. Looked up from germline, CDR1 is LNHNV and CDR2 is YYDKDF (reference sequence). The V end was cut by 2 bases, the J end by 8 bases, with 12 bases between. The CDR3 is CATSRSPTTGYTF. Here the CDR3 DNA reads TGTGCCACCAGCAGATCCCCAACGACAGGCTACACCTTC.

This clonotype has a count of ten or more. CDR3 sequence (DNA): TGTGCCAGCAGCTCGAGTAGGACGTACCAAGAGACCCAGTACTTC. Translated: CASSSSRTYQETQYF. The rearrangement uses TRBV5-8 and TRBJ2-5; D unresolved. V was trimmed by 3 bases and J by 0 bases, leaving 12 bases between them. CDR3 length: 15 residues. Germline lookup yields CDR1 SGHTS and CDR2 YDEGEE.

A few counts support this clonotype. This sequence joins TRBV7-2 and TRBJ2-7; 9 bases line up with TRBD2. The CDR3 is made up of 15 amino acids. Germline CDR1 reads SGHTA; CDR2 reads FQGNSA. Germline trimming cut 4 bases from V and 1 base from J; bases unmatched to any gene: 5. The CDR3 is CASSSSGGRSYEQYF. CDR3 bases: TGTGCCAGCAGCTCAAGCGGGGGGAGGTCCTACGAGCAGTACTTC. Full variable domain (outside the CDR3, taken from reference TRBV7-2 and TRBJ2-7): GAGVSQSPSNKVTEKGKDVELRCDPISGHTALYWYRQSLGQGLEFLIYFQGNSAPDKSGLPSDRFSAERTGGSVSTLTIQRTQQEDSAVYLCASSSSGGRSYEQYFGPGTRLTVT.

This clonotype turned up a few times. The V gene is TRBV13, the J gene TRBJ2-7; D remains ambiguous. Germline CDR1 PRHDT, CDR2 FYEKMQ (reference sequence). CDR3 length equals 15 residues. Trimming took off 0 bases at V and 5 bases at J, with 14 bases between the two ends. The CDR3 sequence is CASSLGILEVNEQYF. CDR3 coding DNA: TGTGCCAGCAGCTTAGGTATCCTAGAAGTCAACGAGCAGTACTTC. Full variable domain (outside the CDR3, taken from reference TRBV13 and TRBJ2-7): AAGVIQSPRHLIKEKRETATLKCYPIPRHDTVYWYQQGPGQDPQFLISFYEKMQSDKGSIPDRFSAQQFSDYHSELNMSSLELGDSALYFCASSLGILEVNEQYFGPGTRLTVT.

This clonotype was seen a handful of times. This chain links TRBV20-1 with TRBJ1-5; D possibly corresponds to TRBD1 (6 bases). The ends were cut back, 6 bases at V and 3 bases at J, with 15 bases in the middle. Germline V gene data show CDR1 as DFQATT and CDR2 as SNEGSKA (reference sequence). The CDR3 consists of 14 residues. CDR3 in amino acids: CSATQGGSNQPQHF. CDR3 DNA sequence: TGCAGTGCCACGCAAGGGGGTTCCAATCAGCCCCAGCATTTT.

This clonotype was counted only a few times. CDR3 DNA sequence: TGCGCCAGCAGCGGACACAGGGGCTACAATGAGCAGTTCTTC. This translates into CASSGHRGYNEQFF. The rearrangement links TRBV4-1 to TRBJ2-1, with TRBD1 identical over 7 bases. Germline CDR1 and CDR2: MGHRA and YSYEKL. The trim removed 5 bases at V and 3 bases at J, leaving 4 bases unmatched. The CDR3 totals 14 residues.